This T cell receptor (beta chain) comes out of a study of T cells in Graves' hyperthyroidism and ophthalmopathy. The table lists this clonotype with many counts. The target antigen is unknown. The CDR3 regions of TCR beta were amplified from RNA transcripts. HTBI primers drove first-round RT-PCR of the TCR CDR3. TCRdb fed the multiplex PCR reads into MiXCR, producing one record per CDR3 protein. The sample lists roughly 400,000 distinct CDR3 sequences, around 15% occurring once. Study-wide points: Most thyroid clonotypes that were expanded above 0.001 also turned up in blood.

The CDR3 is 14 residues long. Germline assignment: CDR1 SQVTM and CDR2 ANQGSEA. The V gene lost 2 bases and the J gene lost 0 bases, with 10 bases spanning the gap. Patients with ophthalmopathy all had a Clinical Activity Score of at least 3, a NOSPECS grade of at least 4 and duration under 3 months. The V gene is TRBV29-1, the J gene TRBJ1-1; D is unresolved. Sequencing was done on a sample of blood. This clonotype was obtained from a man aged 50-59 years with Graves' ophthalmopathy. In DNA, the CDR3 is TGCAGCGTTGAACCCGGCTACCTGAACACTGAAGCTTTCTTT. Its translation is CSVEPGYLNTEAFF.